This is a list of T cell receptor beta chains from one sample in a study of fetal regulatory T cell absence and autoimmunity. Measured with immunoSEQ multiplex PCR; TCRdb has only the in-frame clones, and not every one. The sample has 95,000 to 100,000 clones, about three quarters seen once. Sequenced: pancreas tissue. The receptor set was obtained from a male donor with IPEX syndrome. The CDR3 runs from the conserved cysteine through the conserved F or W. The D gene is left open where the match is weak. Expanded clones are given a class, and other clones once, few, many or no size at all.

j_call,d_call,v_call,clone_size,cdr3_nt,cdr3_aa
TRBJ2-3,TRBD2,TRBV29-1,-,TGCAGCGTTGAAGGGACTAGCGGGGGCACAGATACGCAGTATTTT,CSVEGTSGGTDTQYF
TRBJ2-2,TRBD2,TRBV10-2,-,TGCGCCAGCAGTGAGGGGAGCGGGAGGCCGGACACCGGGGAGCTGTTTTTT,CASSEGSGRPDTGELFF
TRBJ2-1,TRBD2,TRBV7-6,-,TGTGCCAGCAGCTTAGGGCTAGCGGGATTTGAGCAGTTCTTC,CASSLGLAGFEQFF
TRBJ2-5,TRBD1,TRBV7-9,-,TGTGCCAGCAGCTGGGGACAGGGCCACACATCCCCGTCGGAGACCCAGTACTTC,CASSWGQGHTSPSETQYF
TRBJ2-1,-,TRBV4-1,-,TGCGCCAGCAGCCATAGATACCAGGGGGGGGCTGACAATGAGCAGTTCTTC,CASSHRYQGGADNEQFF
TRBJ2-7,TRBD2,TRBV29-1,-,TGCAGCGTTGATGGCCAGCGGGAGACCAACGAGCAGTACTTC,CSVDGQRETNEQYF
TRBJ2-3,TRBD2,TRBV4-3,-,TGCGCCAGCAGCCAAGTTGTAGCGGGGGGCCCAGATACGCAGTATTTT,CASSQVVAGGPDTQYF
TRBJ2-6,-,TRBV5-6,-,TGTGCCAGCAGCTTACGACCAGGCTCCTACTCTGGGGCCAACGTCCTGACTTTC,CASSLRPGSYSGANVLTF
TRBJ2-7,-,TRBV11-3,-,TGTGCCAGCAGCTTAGAACGGGGTGGATCCTACGAGCAGTACTTC,CASSLERGGSYEQYF
TRBJ1-1,TRBD1,TRBV29-1,-,TGCAGCGTTCGGACAGGGAGGGCTGAAGCTTTCTTT,CSVRTGRAEAFF
TRBJ2-7,-,TRBV27,once,TGTGCCAGCAGTTTTAATAGGGGCGGGGACGAGCAGTACTTC,CASSFNRGGDEQYF
TRBJ1-2,TRBD1,TRBV6-5,-,TGTGCCAGCAGTGGACGGGACAGGTCTAACTATGGCTACACCTTC,CASSGRDRSNYGYTF
TRBJ2-1,TRBD2,TRBV12-5,-,TGTGCTAGTGGCCATGGGACTAGCGGGAGCTACAATGAGCAGTTCTTC,CASGHGTSGSYNEQFF
TRBJ2-1,TRBD2,TRBV5-1,once,TGCGCCAGCAGCTTGGTGCGGGAGTCCTACAATGAGCAGTTCTTC,CASSLVRESYNEQFF
TRBJ2-7,-,TRBV6-9,-,TGTGCCAGCAGTTTCCGTCCCGGGCCTAAGGTCTCCTACGAGCAGTACTTC,CASSFRPGPKVSYEQYF
TRBJ2-1,-,TRBV6-1,few,TGTGCCAGCAGCGAGACTTCCTACAATGAGCAGTTCTTC,CASSETSYNEQFF
TRBJ2-1,-,TRBV29-1,-,TGCAGCGTTGAGAGGGCCACCTACAATGAGCAGTTCTTC,CSVERATYNEQFF
TRBJ2-7,TRBD2,TRBV18,few,TGTGCCAGCTCAGCCCCCAGCGGGGGACCCTACGAGCAGTACTTC,CASSAPSGGPYEQYF
TRBJ2-3,-,TRBV30,-,TGTGCCTGGAGTGTTGGGGGACGTCACACAGATACGCAGTATTTT,CAWSVGGRHTDTQYF
TRBJ2-7,-,TRBV10-3,-,TGTGCCATCAGTCAGTCGTACTCCTACGAGCAGTACTTC,CAISQSYSYEQYF
TRBJ2-7,TRBD2,TRBV5-5,-,TGTGCCAGCAGCTTCCGGACTAGCGGGTTACACGAGCAGTACTTC,CASSFRTSGLHEQYF
TRBJ1-2,-,TRBV6-5,-,TGTGCCAGCAGTTACGCCACTAGGGGGGAGGATGGCTACACCTTC,CASSYATRGEDGYTF
TRBJ2-7,TRBD2,TRBV10-3,once,TGTGCCATCAGTGAGTTCGGACGGGGGGGCTCCTACGAGCAGTACTTC,CAISEFGRGGSYEQYF
TRBJ2-5,-,TRBV5-5,-,TGTGCCAGCAGCTTACAGGGTCAAGAGACCCAGTACTTC,CASSLQGQETQYF
TRBJ2-7,-,TRBV19,few,TGTGCCAGTAGTATAGAGGGGACCAAGCAGTACTTC,CASSIEGTKQYF
TRBJ2-7,-,TRBV21-1,few,TGTGCCAGCCCTCCGGGACACCCCTACGAGCAGTACTTC,CASPPGHPYEQYF
TRBJ2-2,-,TRBV5-1,-,TGCGCCAGCAGCTTGAGCCCCCCCGGGGAGCTGTTTTTT,CASSLSPPGELFF
TRBJ1-3,-,TRBV6-1,-,TGTGCGACCGGTCAAGGAGCGGGAAACACCATATATTTT,CATGQGAGNTIYF
TRBJ1-5,-,TRBV19,-,TGTGCCAGTAGTATAGGAAAAGGGGAAGGTAGCAATCAGCCCCAGCATTTT,CASSIGKGEGSNQPQHF
TRBJ1-3,TRBD1,TRBV4-2,-,TGTGCCAGCAGCCCCCGGGACAGGGGGTTAGGAAACACCATATATTTT,CASSPRDRGLGNTIYF
TRBJ2-7,TRBD1,TRBV7-6,-,TGTGCCAGCAGCTTAGCCGACAGGGGGCGGTGGTACGAGCAGTACTTC,CASSLADRGRWYEQYF
TRBJ1-2,-,TRBV13,-,TGTGCCAGCAGCCCAGGGGCAAGGGTGGACTATGGCTACACCTTC,CASSPGARVDYGYTF
TRBJ1-1,-,TRBV5-3,once,TGTGCCAGAAGCTTGGGGTCACCGCCTCGTGGGGCTGAAGCTTTCTTT,CARSLGSPPRGAEAFF
TRBJ1-1,-,TRBV6-6,-,TGTGCCAGCAGTTACAGGGGGGTGAACACTGAAGCTTTCTTT,CASSYRGVNTEAFF
TRBJ2-1,TRBD2,TRBV30,-,TGTGCCTGGAGTGTAGGGGTTCGCGTAGCGGGGGTCGATGAGCAGTTCTTC,CAWSVGVRVAGVDEQFF
TRBJ2-1,-,TRBV6-5,-,TGTGCCAGCCTCAGGGGGGGCGCCTCCTACAATGAGCAGTTCTTC,CASLRGGASYNEQFF
TRBJ2-1,TRBD2,TRBV19,-,TGTGCCAGTAGGAGGGGACTAGGCTACAATGAGCAGTTCTTC,CASRRGLGYNEQFF
TRBJ2-2,TRBD2,TRBV30,-,TGTGCCGGGACTAGCGGGGTGGGTGCCGGGGAGCTGTTTTTT,CAGTSGVGAGELFF
TRBJ2-5,-,TRBV7-2,-,TGTGCCAGCAGCCCGTACCAAGAGACCCAGTACTTC,CASSPYQETQYF